Listed below are T cell receptor beta chains from one sample, sequenced in a study of blood T cell repertoires in COVID-19. Profiling relied on immunoSEQ multiplex PCR, and the TCRdb table lists in-frame clones only, not all of them. The sample yields more than 200,000 clones, approximately 80% seen once. The source material was peripheral blood. These receptor sequences come from a woman older than 75 with active or convalescent COVID-19. The CDR3 runs from the conserved cysteine through the conserved F or W. The D gene is left open where the match is weak. The size field is filled for only some rows; it gives once, few, many or a size class.

clone size	J gene	V gene	D gene	CDR3 protein	CDR3 DNA
once	TRBJ1-5	TRBV18	NA	CASSTDRTYQPQHF	TGTGCCAGCTCAACAGACAGGACTTATCAGCCCCAGCATTTT
NA	TRBJ1-4	TRBV5-1	NA	CASSLGPSRGEKLFF	TGCGCCAGCAGCCTCGGGCCTTCGCGGGGTGAAAAACTGTTTTTT
few	TRBJ2-1	TRBV5-1	TRBD1	CASSSRTGKGNEQFF	TGCGCCAGCAGCTCTAGGACAGGTAAAGGTAATGAGCAGTTCTTC
NA	TRBJ2-5	TRBV11-1	TRBD1	CASVPGGPWETQYF	TGTGCCAGCGTCCCAGGGGGTCCGTGGGAGACCCAGTACTTC
NA	TRBJ1-2	TRBV5-4	TRBD1	CASSAASTGNYGYTF	TGTGCCAGCAGCGCCGCCTCGACAGGGAACTATGGCTACACCTTC
NA	TRBJ2-5	TRBV7-2	NA	CASSLSYQETQYF	TGTGCCAGCAGCTTATCCTACCAAGAGACCCAGTACTTC
NA	TRBJ1-3	TRBV3-1/TRBV3-2	NA	CASSPYYSGSSGNTIYF	TGTGCCAGCAGCCCCTACTATTCCGGGAGTTCTGGAAACACCATATATTTT
few	TRBJ1-2	TRBV3-1/TRBV3-2	TRBD1	CASSNDRDGNYGYTF	TGTGCCAGCAGCAACGACAGGGATGGGAACTATGGCTACACCTTC
NA	TRBJ1-1	TRBV30	NA	CAWSRDTEAFF	TGTGCCTGGAGTCGGGACACTGAAGCTTTCTTT
NA	TRBJ1-2	TRBV11-1	TRBD1	CASSLAGQANYGYTF	TGTGCCAGCAGCTTAGCAGGACAGGCGAACTATGGCTACACCTTC
few	TRBJ1-4	TRBV27	TRBD1	CASSLYTGGSEKLFF	TGTGCCAGCAGTTTATACACAGGGGGGAGTGAAAAACTGTTTTTT
few	TRBJ2-3	TRBV19	NA	CASSLQWGADTQYF	TGTGCCAGTAGTCTCCAGTGGGGGGCAGATACGCAGTATTTT
NA	TRBJ2-3	TRBV27	NA	CASRRQGTDTQYF	TGTGCCAGCAGGAGACAAGGCACAGATACGCAGTATTTT
NA	TRBJ2-3	TRBV28	NA	CASSRPTDTQYF	TGTGCCAGCAGTCGTCCGACAGATACGCAGTATTTT
NA	TRBJ1-5	TRBV19	TRBD1	CASSNTGGSNQPQHF	TGTGCCAGTAGTAACACAGGGGGTAGCAATCAGCCCCAGCATTTT
many	TRBJ1-2	TRBV28	TRBD1	CASSFRDSPYGYTF	TGTGCCAGCAGTTTCAGGGACAGCCCCTATGGCTACACCTTC
NA	TRBJ1-1	TRBV7-8	NA	CASSLTRGRTNTEAFF	TGTGCCAGCAGCTTAACAAGGGGCAGAACGAACACTGAAGCTTTCTTT
NA	TRBJ2-1	TRBV3-1/TRBV3-2	TRBD2	CASSLLAGLYNEQFF	TGTGCCAGCAGCCTACTAGCGGGACTATACAATGAGCAGTTCTTC
NA	TRBJ2-7	TRBV5-8	TRBD2	CASSRGTSGVSEQYF	TGTGCCAGCAGCCGAGGGACTAGCGGGGTGTCGGAGCAGTACTTC
few	TRBJ1-3	TRBV7-2	TRBD1	CASSDRAGNTIYF	TGTGCCAGCAGCGACAGGGCTGGAAACACCATATATTTT
NA	TRBJ1-1	TRBV19	NA	CASSGPMNTEAFF	TGTGCCAGTAGTGGGCCTATGAACACTGAAGCTTTCTTT
once	TRBJ2-3	TRBV14	NA	CASSQVGATFSTDTQYF	TGTGCCAGCAGCCAAGTTGGAGCAACCTTCAGCACAGATACGCAGTATTTT
NA	TRBJ2-3	TRBV14	TRBD2	CASSLLAGGPGTDTQYF	TGTGCCAGCAGCCTACTAGCGGGAGGGCCTGGGACAGATACGCAGTATTTT
few	TRBJ1-5	TRBV5-1	NA	CASSLGTGYSNQPQHF	TGCGCCAGCAGCTTGGGAACAGGTTATAGCAATCAGCCCCAGCATTTT
NA	TRBJ1-2	TRBV15	NA	CATSRARSRYYTNYGYTF	TGTGCCACCAGCAGAGCAAGATCCCGGTACTACACTAACTATGGCTACACCTTC
NA	TRBJ1-4	TRBV24-1	NA	CATSDLRGAKLFF	TGTGCCACCAGTGATTTGCGGGGGGCGAAACTGTTTTTT
few	TRBJ2-3	TRBV29-1	TRBD2	CSVKTSGREGGTDTQYF	TGCAGCGTAAAGACTAGCGGGAGAGAGGGGGGCACAGATACGCAGTATTTT
NA	TRBJ1-2	TRBV28	TRBD1	CASSLTGGDYGYTF	TGTGCCAGCAGCCTCACAGGGGGTGACTATGGCTACACCTTC
NA	TRBJ2-7	TRBV3-1/TRBV3-2	TRBD1	CASSQWDRRDYEQYF	TGTGCCAGCAGCCAATGGGACAGGAGGGACTACGAGCAGTACTTC
NA	TRBJ1-5	TRBV7-9	NA	CASSSGASPQHF	TGTGCCAGCAGCTCAGGGGCTTCTCCCCAGCATTTT
once	TRBJ1-6	TRBV27	NA	CASTRQPLNSPLHF	TGTGCCAGCACTCGACAACCCCTCAATTCACCCCTCCACTTT
NA	TRBJ1-1	TRBV10-3	NA	CATASPRQGNTEAFF	TGTGCCACCGCATCACCGCGACAAGGGAACACTGAAGCTTTCTTT
NA	TRBJ1-5	TRBV6-1	NA	CASSEIIQPQHF	TGTGCCAGCAGTGAAATAATTCAGCCCCAGCATTTT
few	TRBJ1-4	TRBV7-2	NA	CASSTSGHGDEKLFF	TGTGCCAGCAGCACATCGGGACACGGGGATGAAAAACTGTTTTTT
NA	TRBJ2-3	TRBV28	TRBD2	CASSLRGRGTDTQYF	TGTGCCAGCAGTTTACGCGGGAGGGGCACAGATACGCAGTATTTT
NA	TRBJ1-1	TRBV4-1	NA	CASSQERAGNTEAFF	TGCGCCAGCAGCCAAGAACGGGCGGGGAACACTGAAGCTTTCTTT
NA	TRBJ2-3	TRBV28	TRBD1	CASSGLTGPSTDTQYF	TGTGCCAGCAGCGGTCTGACAGGGCCTAGCACAGATACGCAGTATTTT
NA	TRBJ2-2	TRBV24-1	NA	CATSDLGGPTGELFF	TGTGCCACCAGTGATCTGGGGGGACCCACCGGGGAGCTGTTTTTT
NA	TRBJ2-5	TRBV5-1	NA	CASSLTGPETQYF	TGCGCCAGCAGCTTGACAGGGCCGGAGACCCAGTACTTC
few	TRBJ1-5	TRBV4-1	TRBD1	CASSQKHPPGQKFSNQPQHF	TGCGCCAGCAGCCAGAAACATCCTCCGGGACAGAAATTTAGCAATCAGCCCCAGCATTTT
NA	TRBJ2-1	TRBV2	NA	CASSEALGPQDEQFF	TGTGCCAGCAGTGAAGCGCTGGGCCCCCAGGATGAGCAGTTCTTC
NA	TRBJ2-5	TRBV10-3	TRBD1	CAISGGGVWETQYF	TGTGCCATCAGTGGAGGGGGCGTATGGGAGACCCAGTACTTC
NA	TRBJ1-4	TRBV3-1/TRBV3-2	NA	CASSLNREKLFF	TGTGCCAGCAGCCTGAACAGGGAAAAACTGTTTTTT
NA	TRBJ2-1	TRBV28	NA	CASSLIASSNEQFF	TGTGCCAGCAGTTTAATAGCAAGTAGCAATGAGCAGTTCTTC
NA	TRBJ2-3	TRBV7-9	TRBD2	CASSGGVYTDTQYF	TGTGCCAGCAGCGGGGGGGTGTACACAGATACGCAGTATTTT
NA	TRBJ2-7	TRBV11-2	NA	CASSINGLEGFGFYEQYF	TGTGCCAGCAGTATTAATGGCCTGGAGGGATTCGGATTTTACGAGCAGTACTTC
NA	TRBJ1-4	TRBV28	NA	CASRPGGAGGEKLFF	TGTGCCAGCAGACCCGGGGGGGCGGGCGGTGAAAAACTGTTTTTT
NA	TRBJ2-3	TRBV5-1	TRBD2	CASSLGTSGGGDTQYF	TGCGCCAGCAGCTTGGGGACTAGCGGGGGCGGAGATACGCAGTATTTT